Sequencing of this TCR beta chain was carried out in a study of shared clonotypes between healthy human individuals. CDR1 SGHRS and CDR2 YFSETQ come from the germline V gene. The CDR3 runs 19 residues. V trimming: 0 bases; J trimming: 4 bases; junction bases outside the gene matches: 13. General study points: Generally, naive subsets (rather than memory subsets) showed larger estimated richness. A few donors had roughly 5.2% of their naive CD4 clonotypes in common.

CD8 cells classed as naive were CD45RO-negative and positively selected for CCR7, excluding terminally differentiated effector memory CD45RA+ cells. A single count supports this clone. Its antigen is still unknown. Source study methods: Filtering of immunoSEQ junctional sequences could not match full-length read filtering. The repertoire was sequenced with immunoSEQ multiplex PCR; TCRdb's copy has only in-frame clones and lacks some. That table gives V, J and clone size, and the DNA gave D and trimming. The table lists millions of clones, just under 95% of them singletons. The chain uses TRBV5-1 and TRBJ2-1, with 10 nucleotides matching TRBD2. This clonotype was obtained from a man younger than 30 in good health. The sequenced material came from naive CD8+ T cells sorted from blood. The CDR3 here is CASSLEGASGSITYNEQFF. In nucleotides, the CDR3 is TGCGCCAGCAGCTTGGAAGGGGCTAGCGGGAGTATAACTTACAATGAGCAGTTCTTC.